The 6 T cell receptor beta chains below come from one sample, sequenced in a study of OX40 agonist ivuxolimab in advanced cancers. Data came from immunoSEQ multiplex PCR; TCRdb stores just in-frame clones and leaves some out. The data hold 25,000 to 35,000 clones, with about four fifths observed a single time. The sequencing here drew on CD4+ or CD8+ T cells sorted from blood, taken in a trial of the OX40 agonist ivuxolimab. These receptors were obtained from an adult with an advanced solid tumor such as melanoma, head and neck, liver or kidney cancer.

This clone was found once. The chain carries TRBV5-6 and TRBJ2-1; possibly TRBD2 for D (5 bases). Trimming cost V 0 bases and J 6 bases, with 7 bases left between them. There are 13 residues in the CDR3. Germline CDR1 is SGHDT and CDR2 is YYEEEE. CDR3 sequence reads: CASSLVASNEQFF. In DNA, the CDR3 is TGTGCCAGCAGCTTGGTAGCGAGCAATGAGCAGTTCTTC.

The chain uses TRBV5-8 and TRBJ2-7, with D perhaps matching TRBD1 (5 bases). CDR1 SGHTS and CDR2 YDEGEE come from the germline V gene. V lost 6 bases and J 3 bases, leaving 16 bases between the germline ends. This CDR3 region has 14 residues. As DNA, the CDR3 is TGTGCCAGCACCCCAGGAACAGGAAACTACGAGCAGTACTTC. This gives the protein CASTPGTGNYEQYF.

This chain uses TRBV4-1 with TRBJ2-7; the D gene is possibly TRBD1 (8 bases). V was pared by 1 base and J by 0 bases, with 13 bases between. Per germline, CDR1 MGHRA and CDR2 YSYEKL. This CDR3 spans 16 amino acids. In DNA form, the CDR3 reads TGCGCCAGCAGCCAAGGGACAGGGAGGGACTCCTACGAGCAGTACTTC. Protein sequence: CASSQGTGRDSYEQYF.

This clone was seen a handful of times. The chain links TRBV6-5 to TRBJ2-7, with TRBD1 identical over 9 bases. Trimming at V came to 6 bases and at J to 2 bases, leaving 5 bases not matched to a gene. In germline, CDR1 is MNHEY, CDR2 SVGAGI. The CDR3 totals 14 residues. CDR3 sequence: CASREDRGPYEQYF. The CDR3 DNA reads TGTGCCAGCAGGGAGGACAGGGGACCCTACGAGCAGTACTTC.

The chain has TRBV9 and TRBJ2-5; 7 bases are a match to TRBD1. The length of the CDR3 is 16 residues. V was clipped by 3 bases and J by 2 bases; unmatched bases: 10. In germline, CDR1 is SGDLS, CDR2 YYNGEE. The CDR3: CASSEGQNAYQETQYF. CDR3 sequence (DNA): TGTGCCAGCAGCGAGGGACAGAATGCGTATCAAGAGACCCAGTACTTC.

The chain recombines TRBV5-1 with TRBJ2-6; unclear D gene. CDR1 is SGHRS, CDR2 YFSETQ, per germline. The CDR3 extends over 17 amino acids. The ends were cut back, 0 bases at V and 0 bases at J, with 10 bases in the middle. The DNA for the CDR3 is TGCGCCAGCAGCTTGGCCCGAGGCGGCTCTGGGGCCAACGTCCTGACTTTC. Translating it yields CASSLARGGSGANVLTF.